The rows below give T cell receptor beta chains drawn from one sample of a study of blood T cell repertoires in COVID-19. Repertoires were generated with immunoSEQ multiplex PCR, while TCRdb's copy carries only in-frame clones and drops some. The data show roughly 74,000 clones, about 88% seen once. The sequencing sample was made of peripheral blood. The origin of the receptors is a man aged 70 or older with active or convalescent COVID-19. Both conserved end residues are part of each CDR3. A D gene is named only where the DNA matches it firmly. Not all rows give a size; the values are once, few, many and, for expanded clones, a class.

v_call	cdr3_length	clone_size	j_call	d_call	cdr3_nt	cdr3_aa
TRBV11-2	14	-	TRBJ1-1	-	TGTGCCAGCAGCTTGAACAGGGAGAACACTGAAGCTTTCTTT	CASSLNRENTEAFF
TRBV5-1	16	-	TRBJ2-5	TRBD2	TGCGCCAGCAGCTTGGCCCCTAGCGGTGGCCTAGAGACCCAGTACTTC	CASSLAPSGGLETQYF
TRBV7-9	12	-	TRBJ1-4	-	TGTGCCAGCAGCCTAGCGGCCGAAAAACTGTTTTTT	CASSLAAEKLFF
TRBV9	14	-	TRBJ2-5	TRBD2	TGTGCCAGCAGCGGTAGCGGGGGGATGAAGACCCAGTACTTC	CASSGSGGMKTQYF
TRBV6-5	16	-	TRBJ2-1	-	TGTGCCAGCAGTTACACGCTAGTGGGCTCCTACAATGAGCAGTTCTTC	CASSYTLVGSYNEQFF
TRBV10-2	16	-	TRBJ1-3	TRBD1	TGCGCCAGCAGCCTAACCGACAGGGGGTCTGGAAACACCATATATTTT	CASSLTDRGSGNTIYF
TRBV7-9	16	-	TRBJ1-4	-	TGTGCCAGCAGCTTGACCGGCTCGTTGGGGCTTGAAAAACTGTTTTTT	CASSLTGSLGLEKLFF
TRBV2	15	-	TRBJ1-5	TRBD1	TGTGCCAGCAGTAGGGACAGGGATAGGAATCAGCCCCAGCATTTT	CASSRDRDRNQPQHF
TRBV6-6	16	-	TRBJ2-5	TRBD2	TGTGCCAGCAGTTCCAGGGGACTAGCGGGAATGGAGACCCAGTACTTC	CASSSRGLAGMETQYF
TRBV19	16	-	TRBJ2-1	TRBD2	TGTGCCAGTAGTATAGAGACTAGCGGGGGCAACAATGAGCAGTTCTTC	CASSIETSGGNNEQFF
TRBV7-8	17	-	TRBJ2-1	TRBD2	TGTGCCAGCAGCCCGCGGGGGGGGTCGAGCTCCTACAATGAGCAGTTCTTC	CASSPRGGSSSYNEQFF
TRBV20-1	14	-	TRBJ2-7	TRBD2	TGCAGTGCTAGTGGTAGCGGGAGCCCCTACGAGCAGTACTTC	CSASGSGSPYEQYF
TRBV6-5	15	-	TRBJ1-4	-	TGTGCCAGCAGTACACAGGGCTTCCCTAATGAAAAACTGTTTTTT	CASSTQGFPNEKLFF
TRBV12-3/TRBV12-4	13	-	TRBJ1-2	-	TGTGCCAGCAGTTTACTGCTATGGGAGGGCTACACCTTC	CASSLLLWEGYTF
TRBV5-1	13	-	TRBJ2-1	TRBD2	TGCGCCAGCAGCCTAGCGGGAGCGACTGAGCAGTTCTTC	CASSLAGATEQFF
TRBV6-5	12	-	TRBJ2-7	-	TGTGCCAGCACAGGGGGGCCCTACGAGCAGTACTTC	CASTGGPYEQYF
TRBV27	14	-	TRBJ1-4	TRBD1	TGTGCCAGCAGGCAGACAGGGGACGTTGAAAAACTGTTTTTT	CASRQTGDVEKLFF
TRBV6-1	16	-	TRBJ1-1	TRBD1	TGTGCCAGCAGTGAATATGGACAGGCTCAGAACACTGAAGCTTTCTTT	CASSEYGQAQNTEAFF
TRBV19	18	-	TRBJ1-3	-	TGTGCCAGTAGTATAGCCGGAGGGTCCCTCATTTTCGGAAACACCATATATTTT	CASSIAGGSLIFGNTIYF
TRBV11-2	11	few	TRBJ1-2	-	TGTGCCAGCAGCTTGAGGCGTGGCTACACCTTC	CASSLRRGYTF
TRBV28	14	-	TRBJ1-5	TRBD1	TGTGCCAGCAACCTGAGGACAGGACCTCAGCCCCAGCATTTT	CASNLRTGPQPQHF
TRBV10-3	14	-	TRBJ1-3	TRBD1	TGTGCCATCCAGGGGGTAGTCTCTGGAAACACCATATATTTT	CAIQGVVSGNTIYF
TRBV4-1	17	-	TRBJ2-3	TRBD2	TGCGCCAGCAGCCTCAGTAGCGGGAGGGCCGGGGCAGATACGCAGTATTTT	CASSLSSGRAGADTQYF
TRBV5-6	15	-	TRBJ2-5	TRBD2	TGTGCCAGCAGCACGGGACTAGGAAGTGGAGAGACCCAGTACTTC	CASSTGLGSGETQYF
TRBV16	15	-	TRBJ2-5	TRBD2	TGTGCCAGCAGCCTCCGCGGGCGGGGGCAAGAGACCCAGTACTTC	CASSLRGRGQETQYF